The 8 T cell receptor beta chains below all came from one sample that was sequenced in a study of CD8+ T cells in alopecia areata. Extracted RNA was reverse transcribed, and the resulting cDNA served as sequencing template. Repertoires were generated with immunoSEQ multiplex PCR, while TCRdb's copy carries only in-frame clones and drops some. This sample yields roughly 250,000 clones, of which approximately 61% are seen a single time; 1% to 1.5% belongs to the top ten. The material was CD4+ T cells sorted from blood, obtained at week 0. These receptors were taken from a human donor with alopecia areata.

V is TRBV10-3 and J is TRBJ2-3; no reliable D call. Per germline, CDR1 ENHRY and CDR2 SYGVKD. The CDR3 covers 11 residues. V lost 11 bases to trimming and J lost 4 bases, with 10 bases between them. The CDR3 loop reads CASTSSDTQYF. The CDR3 nucleotides are TGTGCCTCAACTTCATCAGATACGCAGTATTTT.

V and J are TRBV9 and TRBJ2-7, with a weak D call TRBD1 (6 bases). Per germline, CDR1 SGDLS and CDR2 YYNGEE. The CDR3 totals 14 residues. Trimming took 0 bases from V and 3 from J, leaving 10 bases between them. This chain's CDR3 is CASSVGGRGYEQYF. The CDR3 nucleotides are TGTGCCAGCAGCGTAGGAGGCAGGGGCTACGAGCAGTACTTC. Full variable domain (outside the CDR3, taken from reference TRBV9 and TRBJ2-7): DSGVTQTPKHLITATGQRVTLRCSPRSGDLSVYWYQQSLDQGLQFLIQYYNGEERAKGNILERFSAQQFPDLHSELNLSSLELGDSALYFCASSVGGRGYEQYFGPGTRLTVT.

This clone has more than one count but fewer than ten. The sample has other DNA sequences that encode this CDR3 too. This chain joins TRBV6-5 and TRBJ1-5; D gene unclear. CDR3 length: 13 amino acids. The germline V gene encodes CDR1 MNHEY and CDR2 SVGAGI. The V gene lost 3 bases and the J gene lost 1 base, with 4 bases spanning the gap. Here the CDR3 reads CASSYSSNQPQHF. The DNA of the CDR3 is TGTGCCAGCAGTTATTCCAGCAATCAGCCCCAGCATTTT.

This clone has only a few counts. The V and J genes are TRBV2 and TRBJ2-7, with D possibly matching TRBD2 (5 bases). The CDR3 spans 12 residues. CDR1 and CDR2 from the germline V gene are SNHLY and FYNNEI. V lost 1 base and J 6 bases, leaving 7 bases between the germline ends. Here the CDR3 reads CASSEGAGEQYF. The CDR3, as DNA: TGTGCCAGCAGTGAAGGTGCGGGCGAGCAGTACTTC.

This clone was seen a few times. This chain's CDR3 is CATSHIGGYTF. The CDR3 DNA sequence: TGTGCCACCTCACATATCGGGGGCTACACCTTC. J is TRBJ1-2 and V is TRBV6-5; D not certain. This CDR3 is built from 11 residues. Germline-derived CDR1 and CDR2 are MNHEY and SVGAGI. With 10 bases removed from V and 8 bases from J, the gap between germline ends came to 14 bases.

This clone was observed a handful of times. The junction shows a germline mismatch at one end, possibly a read error. This chain uses TRBV5-4 with TRBJ2-5, with D tentatively TRBD1 (5 bases). This CDR3 region has 14 residues. CDR1 and CDR2 (germline): SGHNT, YYREEE (reference sequence). The CDR3 nucleotides read TGTGCCAGCAGCTTGGGACAGACCCAAGAGAGCCAGTACTTC. Its translation: CASSLGQTQESQYF.

This clone has more than one count but fewer than ten. Different DNA sequences within this sample yield the same CDR3. This chain connects TRBV30 to TRBJ2-5; D gene unclear. Looked up from germline, CDR1 is GTSNPN and CDR2 is SVGIG (reference sequence). The CDR3 is 12 residues long. The V end was cut by 0 bases, the J end by 4 bases, with 6 bases between. The DNA of the CDR3 is TGTGCCTGGAGTGTACTCGCAGAGACCCAGTACTTC. This sequence encodes CAWSVLAETQYF.

The chain couples TRBV5-6 to TRBJ1-2; D may be TRBD1 (5 bases). This CDR3 comprises 15 residues. Germline CDR1 SGHDT, CDR2 YYEEEE. The V end was cut by 2 bases, the J end by 6 bases, with 17 bases between. The CDR3 region is CASSFSGTPLNGYTF. The CDR3 bases are TGTGCCAGCAGCTTCTCCGGGACTCCTCTTAATGGCTACACCTTC. Looking up the rest from reference TRBV5-6 and TRBJ1-2 gives the full variable domain: DAGVTQSPTHLIKTRGQQVTLRCSPKSGHDTVSWYQQALGQGPQFIFQYYEEEERQRGNFPDRFSGHQFPNYSSELNVNALLLGDSALYLCASSFSGTPLNGYTFGSGTRLTVV.